This TCR beta chain was sequenced in a study of blood T cell repertoires in COVID-19. Study in general: Material from acute and convalescent COVID-19 was sourced from the United States, Italy and Spain. T cells, B-cell-depleted T cells, or PBMCs provided the cDNA or gDNA that served as material.

The data were produced by immunoSEQ multiplex PCR, yet TCRdb's version contains in-frame clones alone and is incomplete. The top ten clones hold approximately 15% of a sample with 200,000 or so clones, roughly three quarters of them seen once. Germline CDR1 SEHNR, CDR2 FQNEAQ (reference sequence). This CDR3 is built from 13 residues. The V segment lost 8 bases and the J segment 8 bases; nucleotides outside the gene matches: 8. The clonotype originates from a man between 60 and 75 years old with active or convalescent COVID-19. The gene calls are TRBV7-9 and TRBJ1-4, with 7 positions matching TRBD1. The sample was peripheral blood. The CDR3 loop reads CASRRGRAEKLFF. CDR3 sequence (DNA): TGTGCCAGCCGCAGGGGGAGGGCGGAAAAACTGTTTTTT.